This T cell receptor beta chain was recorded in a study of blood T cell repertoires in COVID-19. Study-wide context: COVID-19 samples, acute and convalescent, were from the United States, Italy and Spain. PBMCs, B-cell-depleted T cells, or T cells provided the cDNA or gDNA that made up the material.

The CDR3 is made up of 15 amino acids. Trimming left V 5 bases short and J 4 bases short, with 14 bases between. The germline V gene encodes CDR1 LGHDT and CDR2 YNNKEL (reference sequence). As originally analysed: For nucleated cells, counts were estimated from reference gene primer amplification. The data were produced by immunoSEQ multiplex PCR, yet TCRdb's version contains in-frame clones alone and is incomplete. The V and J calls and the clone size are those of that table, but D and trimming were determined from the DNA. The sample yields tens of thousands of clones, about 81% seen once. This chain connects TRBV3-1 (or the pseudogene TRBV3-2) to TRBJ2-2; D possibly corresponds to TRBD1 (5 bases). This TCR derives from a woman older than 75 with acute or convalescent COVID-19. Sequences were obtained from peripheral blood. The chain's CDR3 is CASSSGQVITGELFF. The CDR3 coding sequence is TGTGCCAGCAGCAGTGGACAAGTAATCACCGGGGAGCTGTTTTTT.